Below, 30 T cell receptor beta chains from the same sample are listed, as sequenced in a study of T cells in Graves' hyperthyroidism and ophthalmopathy. Regions amplified from RNA transcripts were the TCR beta CDR3 regions. When the TCR CDR3 underwent first-round RT-PCR, the HTBI primer set was used. TCRdb used MiXCR to reprocess the multiplex PCR reads, holding one entry per CDR3 protein. The data show a few hundred thousand distinct CDR3 sequences, around 42% seen once. The specimen sequenced was peripheral blood or thyroid tissue (not recorded which). Receptor source: an adult woman with Graves' disease, either hyperthyroidism or ophthalmopathy (not recorded which).

This clonotype has a count of ten or more. This chain connects TRBV5-1 to TRBJ1-1, with 12 bases identical to TRBD1. CDR1 is SGHRS, CDR2 YFSETQ, per germline. There are 19 residues in the CDR3. The trim removed 1 base at V and 0 bases at J, leaving 10 bases unmatched. The CDR3 region is CASSLRGPGTGGLNTEAFF. CDR3 in DNA: TGCGCCAGCAGCTTGAGGGGGCCCGGGACAGGGGGCCTGAACACTGAAGCTTTCTTT.

J is TRBJ1-1 and V is TRBV10-3, with a weak D call TRBD1 (5 bases). The CDR3 extends over 11 amino acids. V was cut by 5 bases and J by 8 bases, with 9 bases left in between. From germline, CDR1 is ENHRY and CDR2 SYGVKD. The CDR3 here is CAISQGVEAFF. CDR3 in DNA: TGTGCCATCAGTCAAGGGGTGGAAGCTTTCTTT.

This clonotype was seen a handful of times. V usage is TRBV29-1 and J usage is TRBJ2-7, with 7 bases aligning to TRBD2. The J call may be wrong; the DNA end is better matched by TRBJ2-1. The germline V gene has CDR1 SQVTM and CDR2 ANQGSEA. The CDR3 is 13 residues long. CDR3 in DNA: TGCAGCGTCCAAAGGGGACTAAACAATGAGCAGTTCTTC. It is translated as CSVQRGLNNEQFF.

Ten or more counts support this clonotype. The V gene is TRBV7-2, the J gene TRBJ1-5, with D uncertain. V was shortened by 1 base and J by 11 bases, with 12 bases between the two germline ends. The CDR3 runs 13 residues. Germline V gene data show CDR1 as SGHTA and CDR2 as FQGNSA. Here the CDR3 DNA reads TGTGCCAGCAGCTTAGTGGCCAGGCAAGCCCAGCATTTT. As protein: CASSLVARQAQHF.

The V gene is TRBV19, the J gene TRBJ1-5; D call uncertain. The V and J ends lost 4 bases and 4 bases respectively, with 17 bases between them. This CDR3 is built from 16 residues. CDR1 and CDR2 from the germline V gene are LNHDA and SQIVND (reference sequence). CDR3 in DNA: TGTGCCAGTAGTACCGGCGGGGTACCCACAAATCAGCCCCAGCATTTT. Protein product: CASSTGGVPTNQPQHF. Complete variable domain (other parts from reference TRBV19 and TRBJ1-5): DGGITQSPKYLFRKEGQNVTLSCEQNLNHDAMYWYRQDPGQGLRLIYYSQIVNDFQKGDIAEGYSVSREKKESFPLTVTSAQKNPTAFYLCASSTGGVPTNQPQHFGDGTRLSIL.

Ten or more counts support this clonotype. The chain recombines TRBV7-9 with TRBJ1-1, with D unresolved. V dropped 8 bases and J dropped 3 bases, with 7 bases sitting between them. This CDR3 has 11 residues. Germline CDR1 and CDR2: SEHNR and FQNEAQ (reference sequence). The CDR3 is CASEKDTEAFF. In nucleotides, the CDR3 is TGTGCCAGCGAGAAGGACACTGAAGCTTTCTTT.

The chain links TRBV7-2 to TRBJ2-5; 8 bases match TRBD1. Germline values: CDR1 SGHTA, CDR2 FQGNSA. The CDR3 is 15 amino acids. J gave up 9 bases and V 4 bases, and 13 bases lay outside the gene matches. This CDR3 is CASSSPDRGRLAQYF. As DNA, the CDR3 is TGTGCCAGCAGCTCTCCAGACAGGGGCCGGTTGGCCCAGTACTTC.

This clonotype was seen ten or more times. The chain links TRBV19 to TRBJ1-2; D is ambiguous. Germline values: CDR1 LNHDA, CDR2 SQIVND (reference sequence). The CDR3 is 10 amino acids. V shed 8 bases and J shed 8 bases, with 9 bases lying between them. The CDR3 protein is CASGLLGYTF. The DNA of the CDR3 is TGTGCCAGTGGCTTACTCGGCTACACCTTC.

In this sample, this clonotype turned up a few times. The chain uses TRBV2 and TRBJ2-1; D ambiguous. CDR3 length: 11 amino acids. The V gene's germline CDR1 is SNHLY and CDR2 FYNNEI. Deletions cut 5 bases from V and 9 bases from J, with 8 bases between. The CDR3: CASSPVIEQFF. DNA for the CDR3: TGTGCCAGCAGTCCAGTTATTGAGCAGTTCTTC. The full variable domain, with the rest looked up from reference TRBV2 and TRBJ2-1, is EPEVTQTPSHQVTQMGQEVILRCVPISNHLYFYWYRQILGQKVEFLVSFYNNEISEKSEIFDDQFSVERPDGSNFTLKIRSTKLEDSAMYFCASSPVIEQFFGPGTRLTVL.

The rearrangement uses TRBV5-1 and TRBJ1-6; the D gene is possibly TRBD1 (6 bases). CDR1 and CDR2 (germline): SGHRS, YFSETQ. This CDR3 is built from 15 residues. The V end lost 4 bases, the J end lost 4 bases, and 12 bases lay between the germline ends. The CDR3 sequence is CASSRWGQYNSPLHF. The DNA for the CDR3 is TGCGCCAGCAGCAGGTGGGGGCAGTATAATTCACCCCTCCACTTT.

This clonotype has just a few counts. The chain carries TRBV7-9 and TRBJ2-7; D is perhaps TRBD1 (6 bases). The germline V gene has CDR1 SEHNR and CDR2 FQNEAQ (reference sequence). CDR3 length equals 14 residues. The V end lost 4 bases, the J end lost 3 bases, and 13 bases lay between the germline ends. CDR3 in amino acids: CASSSGTLNYEQYF. CDR3 nucleotides: TGTGCCAGCAGCTCCGGGACACTGAACTACGAGCAGTACTTC.

This clonotype showed up many times. The chain is built from TRBV4-1 and TRBJ2-7; D tentatively reads TRBD1 or TRBD2 (5 bases each). V was clipped by 0 bases and J by 0 bases, with 9 bases between them. This CDR3 contains 15 residues. The germline CDR1 and CDR2 sequences are MGHRA and YSYEKL. CDR3 loop: CASSQDGGFSYEQYF. The CDR3 DNA follows: TGCGCCAGCAGCCAAGATGGGGGTTTCTCCTACGAGCAGTACTTC.

The chain combines TRBV12-3 or TRBV12-4 with TRBJ1-2, with D perhaps matching TRBD1 (5 bases). Trimming took 7 bases from V and 6 from J, leaving 12 bases between them. This CDR3 has 12 residues. The CDR3 bases are TGTGCCAGCACCCAAAAGGGGAATGGCTACACCTTC. It yields the protein CASTQKGNGYTF.

The V call is TRBV3-1, the J call TRBJ2-7, with 11 bases that match TRBD2. The germline V gene has CDR1 LGHDT and CDR2 YNNKEL (reference sequence). The CDR3 runs 13 residues. The J segment lost 4 bases and the V segment lost 11 bases, leaving 7 bases of the junction unmatched. DNA for the CDR3: TGTGCCGTTGGACTAGCGGGCCCTTACGAGCAGTACTTC. Amino acids: CAVGLAGPYEQYF.

V gene TRBV20-1 combines with J gene TRBJ1-4; TRBD1 agrees at 7 bases. Germline assignment: CDR1 DFQATT and CDR2 SNEGSKA (reference sequence). With 1 base clipped from V and 5 bases from J, the junction kept 4 bases outside the gene matches. This CDR3 contains 14 residues. For the CDR3, the DNA is TGCAGTGCTAGAGTTACAGGGGTCAATGAAAAACTGTTTTTT. Encoded protein: CSARVTGVNEKLFF.

J is TRBJ2-5 and V is TRBV15; no clear D. The V end lost 4 bases, the J end lost 1 base, and 7 bases lay between the germline ends. Germline CDR1 reads LNHNV; CDR2 reads YYDKDF (reference sequence). CDR3 size: 13 residues. This CDR3 reads CATSTGIQETQYF. The CDR3, as DNA: TGTGCCACCAGCACGGGCATCCAAGAGACCCAGTACTTC.

To note about this clonotype: Compared with germline, one end of the junction differs, possibly owing to a read error. V and J are TRBV10-3 and TRBJ1-2; 9 bases are a match to TRBD1. The germline CDR1 and CDR2 sequences are ENHRY and SYGVKD. CDR3 size: 14 residues. The CDR3 sequence is CATSDSGTGRGYTF. CDR3 sequence (DNA): TGTGCCACCAGTGATTCCGGGACAGGGAGAGGCTACACCTTC.

The CDR3 protein is CASSYGTEHSTEAFF. The CDR3 DNA reads as TGTGCCAGCAGTTACGGGACAGAGCACTCTACTGAAGCTTTCTTT. The genes are TRBV6-5 and TRBJ1-1, with 7 bases lining up with TRBD1. The CDR3 covers 15 residues. With V trimmed by 2 bases and J by 5 bases, 8 bases remained unmatched. In germline, CDR1 is MNHEY, CDR2 SVGAGI.

This clonotype was recorded at least ten times. The chain carries TRBV12-3 or TRBV12-4 and TRBJ1-5, with D unclear. The germline V and J ends were trimmed by 5 bases and 4 bases, with 12 bases remaining between them. The CDR3 consists of 14 residues. As DNA, the CDR3 is TGTGCCAGCAGTCTGGTGGGCGATAATCAGCCCCAGCATTTT. Encoded protein: CASSLVGDNQPQHF.

This sequence joins TRBV10-3 and TRBJ1-4, with unresolved D. This CDR3 has 15 amino acids. Per the germline V gene, CDR1 is ENHRY and CDR2 is SYGVKD. V lost 0 bases, J lost 5 bases, and 10 bases lay in between. The CDR3 nucleotides read TGTGCCATCAGTGAGTCGGAGCAGACAAATGAAAAACTGTTTTTT. Encoded protein: CAISESEQTNEKLFF.

This clonotype was counted many times. This chain links TRBV20-1 with TRBJ1-1, with D possibly matching TRBD1 (6 bases). The CDR3 has 16 amino acids. Deletions cut 3 bases from V and 1 base from J, with 18 bases between. The germline gives CDR1 DFQATT, CDR2 SNEGSKA (reference sequence). The CDR3 protein is CSASSIQGRGNTEAFF. The CDR3 coding sequence is TGCAGTGCTAGTAGTATCCAGGGGAGAGGGAACACTGAAGCTTTCTTT.

This chain links TRBV2 with TRBJ2-6, with D possibly TRBD2 on 5 matching bases. Germline lookup yields CDR1 SNHLY and CDR2 FYNNEI. Between the trimmed V and J ends, which lost 9 bases and 2 bases, there was a span of 11 bases. CDR3 length: 14 residues. This CDR3 reads CASHRDPGANVLTF. For the CDR3, the DNA is TGTGCCAGTCATCGGGATCCTGGGGCCAACGTCCTGACTTTC.

This clonotype was recorded at least ten times. The V and J genes are TRBV6-2 or TRBV6-3 and TRBJ2-5, with 8 bases fitting TRBD2. The J segment lost 1 base and the V segment lost 2 bases, leaving 9 bases of the junction unmatched. The CDR3 contains 17 residues. Germline V gene sequence: CDR1 MNHEY, CDR2 SVGEGT. The CDR3 sequence is CASSYPLAGPVQETQYF. DNA for the CDR3: TGTGCCAGCAGTTACCCTTTAGCGGGACCGGTCCAAGAGACCCAGTACTTC.

This chain's CDR3 is CASSESTGGTGELFF. CDR3 sequence (DNA): TGCGCCAGCAGTGAGTCGACTGGAGGAACCGGGGAGCTGTTTTTT. The J gene is TRBJ2-2, the V gene TRBV10-2; D may be TRBD2 (5 bases). Germline V gene sequence: CDR1 WSHSY, CDR2 SAAADI. Trimming cost V 0 bases and J 5 bases, with 10 bases left between them. The CDR3 covers 15 residues.

This clonotype was counted many times. This chain joins TRBV19 and TRBJ2-7, with 14 bases that match TRBD2. V gave up 5 bases and J gave up 3 bases; unmatched junction bases: 6. This CDR3 spans 16 amino acids. Germline V gene data show CDR1 as LNHDA and CDR2 as SQIVND (reference sequence). The CDR3 DNA is TGTGCCAGTAGTTACGGACTAGCGGGAGGTCTCTACGAGCAGTACTTC. This translates into CASSYGLAGGLYEQYF.

The chain links TRBV15 to TRBJ1-1, with D hard to call. The V gene's germline CDR1 is LNHNV and CDR2 YYDKDF (reference sequence). Between the trimmed V and J ends, which lost 5 bases and 4 bases, there was a span of 14 bases. This CDR3 region has 14 residues. CDR3 amino acids: CATSGVRGSTEAFF. The CDR3 nucleotides are TGTGCCACCAGCGGAGTTAGAGGGAGCACTGAAGCTTTCTTT.

This clonotype was observed many times. This sequence joins TRBV5-6 and TRBJ1-5; D ambiguous. There are 14 residues in the CDR3. Germline CDR1 reads SGHDT; CDR2 reads YYEEEE. Trimming shortened V by 2 bases and J by 4 bases, and 10 bases separated the two germline ends. The CDR3 region is CASSLMGGNQPQHF. The CDR3 DNA follows: TGTGCCAGCAGCTTAATGGGTGGAAATCAGCCCCAGCATTTT. Drawing the rest from reference TRBV5-6 and TRBJ1-5, the complete variable domain is DAGVTQSPTHLIKTRGQQVTLRCSPKSGHDTVSWYQQALGQGPQFIFQYYEEEERQRGNFPDRFSGHQFPNYSSELNVNALLLGDSALYLCASSLMGGNQPQHFGDGTRLSIL.

The V call is TRBV25-1, the J call TRBJ1-1; D uncertain. The CDR3 extends over 12 amino acids. CDR1 is MGHDK, CDR2 SYGVNS, per germline. Trimming shortened V by 5 bases and J by 4 bases, and 8 bases separated the two germline ends. DNA of the CDR3: TGTGCCAGCAGTATGGGCCCCACTGAAGCTTTCTTT. Amino acid sequence: CASSMGPTEAFF. The full variable domain, rest sourced from reference TRBV25-1 and TRBJ1-1, is EADIYQTPRYLVIGTGKKITLECSQTMGHDKMYWYQQDPGMELHLIHYSYGVNSTEKGDLSSESTVSRIRTEHFPLTLESARPSHTSQYLCASSMGPTEAFFGQGTRLTVV.

The chain couples TRBV7-9 to TRBJ1-6; TRBD1 might be the D (5 bases). CDR1 is SEHNR and CDR2 is FQNEAQ in the germline V gene (reference sequence). The CDR3 is 14 residues long. V lost 1 base, J lost 6 bases, and 7 bases lay in between. CDR3 bases: TGTGCCAGCAGCTTAGAAGGGACTAATTCACCCCTCCACTTT. It codes for CASSLEGTNSPLHF.

This rearrangement joins TRBV7-8 to TRBJ2-7; possibly TRBD1 for D (5 bases). The CDR3 spans 11 residues. V was clipped by 2 bases and J by 7 bases, with 6 bases between them. Germline values: CDR1 SGHVS, CDR2 FQNEAQ. CDR3 sequence: CASSLPGEQYF. The CDR3 DNA sequence: TGTGCCAGCAGCTTACCAGGGGAGCAGTACTTC.